Described below is a single TCR beta chain sequence and its context. Its antigen remains unknown. Profiled with immunoSEQ multiplex PCR; TCRdb holds only in-frame clones, not every one. This sample has 9,500 or so clones, with 75% to 80% found just once. These data come from a study of immune evolution from preneoplasia to lung adenocarcinoma. Findings of the study overall: Clonality was highest in normal lung, lower in later-stage lesions apparently. From normal lung to invasive adenocarcinoma, top clone frequencies appeared to decrease.

The CDR3 totals 17 residues. CDR1 and CDR2 from the germline V gene are SGHTA and FQGNSA. After removal of 5 bases from V and 0 bases from J, the junction contained 10 bases not matched to a gene. The rearrangement links TRBV7-2 to TRBJ2-7; 10 bases align to TRBD2. The sequence came from a person aged 65-85 years with lung adenocarcinoma. The sample was FFPE minimally invasive lung adenocarcinoma tissue. The chain's CDR3 is CASSLTSGAPSSYEQYF. Here the CDR3 DNA reads TGTGCCAGCAGCCTAACTAGCGGGGCCCCTAGCTCCTACGAGCAGTACTTC.